The 16 T cell receptor beta chains listed next were all sequenced from one sample in a study of T cell repertoires in cytomegalovirus infection (dated by TCRdb to between 2018 and 2020). Data came from an Illumina HiSeq 1500. The public reads were reanalyzed by TCRdb: fastp trimming at Q25, MiXCR alignment, in-frame beta chains only. CDR3 protein sequences are deduplicated, and each keeps its most common genes and DNA. The sample includes about half a million distinct CDR3 sequences, with roughly 42% observed a single time. Of the sample, around two fifths is held by the ten largest clones. The antigens for these receptors are not known. The sample's treatment or condition label, in plain terms: in vitro stimulation with specific CMV peptide epitopes to enrich CMV-specific T cells. The specimen was cultured PBMCs, collected from culture after CMV antigen stimulation. The source is a human donor in good health (CMV status not recorded). Some clones in this sample may be carry-over from other donors' samples.

This chain links TRBV27 with TRBJ1-2; D is unclear. Looked up from germline, CDR1 is MNHEY and CDR2 is SMNVEV (reference sequence). Trimming cost V 4 bases and J 5 bases, with 11 bases left between them. The CDR3 is 13 residues long. The CDR3 sequence is CASSSHREYGYTF. The CDR3 nucleotides are TGTGCCAGCAGTTCACACCGGGAGTATGGCTACACCTTC.

The V gene is TRBV10-1, the J gene TRBJ2-7; D gene ambiguous. The germline gives CDR1 WNHNN, CDR2 SYGVQD (reference sequence). There are 12 residues in the CDR3. Trimming stripped 10 bases from V and 2 bases from J, with 12 bases between. The CDR3 DNA reads as TGCGCCACGATGAAACAGACCTACGAGCAGTACTTC. Its protein product is CATMKQTYEQYF.

This clonotype came up a few times. This sequence joins TRBV20-1 and TRBJ2-7, with 9 bases fitting TRBD2. V lost 6 bases, J lost 0 bases, and 6 bases stayed unmatched. CDR1 and CDR2 (germline): DFQATT, SNEGSKA (reference sequence). The CDR3 runs 14 residues. The CDR3 region is CSAEVSGSSYEQYF. CDR3 nucleotide sequence: TGCAGTGCAGAGGTTAGCGGGAGCTCCTACGAGCAGTACTTC.

The chain's CDR3 is CASIRGTSGNEQFF. The DNA of the CDR3 is TGTGCCAGCATTAGGGGGACTAGCGGGAATGAGCAGTTCTTC. The rearrangement links TRBV11-2 to TRBJ2-1; TRBD2 agrees at 12 bases. The CDR3 contains 14 residues. Losses at the gene ends were 7 bases for V and 7 bases for J; bases not matched to a gene: 5. Germline V gives CDR1 SGHAT, CDR2 FQNNGV.

The V gene is TRBV5-1, the J gene TRBJ1-6; a weak D match, TRBD1 (6 bases). CDR1 and CDR2 from the germline V gene are SGHRS and YFSETQ. Between the trimmed V and J ends, which lost 5 bases and 9 bases, there was a span of 15 bases. This CDR3 comprises 14 residues. CDR3 amino acids: CASSLTGLGSPLHF. Written as DNA, the CDR3 is TGCGCCAGCAGTTTAACAGGGTTGGGTTCACCCCTCCACTTT.

This clonotype was detected a few times. V gene TRBV6-1 combines with J gene TRBJ2-3; D is possibly TRBD1 or TRBD2 (6 bases each). The CDR3 has 14 residues. V was shortened by 6 bases and J by 1 base, with 11 bases between the two germline ends. Germline V lookup: CDR1 MNHNS, CDR2 SASEGT. The CDR3 coding sequence is TGTGCCAGCAGGAAGGGGGGTGGCACAGATACGCAGTATTTT. It encodes CASRKGGGTDTQYF.

There are a few counts of this clonotype. The rearrangement uses TRBV19 and TRBJ2-1, with 10 bases that match TRBD1. Germline assignment: CDR1 LNHDA and CDR2 SQIVND (reference sequence). This CDR3 has 13 residues. Losses at the gene ends were 5 bases for V and 10 bases for J; bases not matched to a gene: 5. The CDR3 sequence: CASSPWTGGEQFF. DNA of the CDR3: TGTGCCAGTAGTCCATGGACAGGGGGGGAGCAGTTCTTC.

This chain links TRBV7-6 with TRBJ2-3, with 12 nucleotides matching TRBD2. CDR3 length: 15 residues. The ends lost 5 bases at V and 3 bases at J; junction bases unmatched: 3. Germline CDR1 reads SGHVS; CDR2 reads FNYEAQ. The CDR3 region is CASSKTSGRTDTQYF. DNA of the CDR3: TGTGCCAGCAGCAAGACTAGCGGGAGAACAGATACGCAGTATTTT.

The table lists this clonotype with a few counts. The rearrangement joins TRBV24-1 to TRBJ2-5; TRBD2 aligns across 12 bases. Germline assignment: CDR1 KGHDR and CDR2 SFDVKD. The length of the CDR3 is 16 residues. The V gene end was trimmed by 1 base and the J gene end by 4 bases; junction bases not matched to a gene: 3. The DNA of the CDR3 is TGTGCCACCAGTGATTTTTCGACTAGCGGGGGAGAGACCCAGTACTTC. It encodes CATSDFSTSGGETQYF.

This clonotype was seen a few times. V usage is TRBV7-2 and J usage is TRBJ1-2; TRBD1 matches at 9 bases. The germline V gene has CDR1 SGHTA and CDR2 FQGNSA. The J segment lost 2 bases and the V segment lost 3 bases, leaving 7 bases of the junction unmatched. The length of the CDR3 is 16 residues. The CDR3 spells CASSFKTGTGNYGYTF. In DNA, the CDR3 is TGTGCCAGCAGCTTCAAAACCGGGACAGGGAACTATGGCTACACCTTC.

The rearrangement links TRBV10-3 to TRBJ1-1, with 9 bases fitting TRBD1. The V gene end was trimmed by 8 bases and the J gene end by 0 bases; junction bases not matched to a gene: 10. This CDR3 spans 16 amino acids. CDR1 ENHRY and CDR2 SYGVKD come from the germline V gene. The DNA for the CDR3 is TGTGCCATCGGTACAGGGGGCGAATCAATGAACACTGAAGCTTTCTTT. Protein sequence: CAIGTGGESMNTEAFF.

The CDR3 loop reads CASIGTGVEKLFF. The CDR3 DNA reads as TGTGCCAGCATCGGGACAGGGGTTGAAAAACTGTTTTTT. V is TRBV28 and J is TRBJ1-4, with 10 bases identical to TRBD1. The J segment lost 7 bases and the V segment lost 7 bases, leaving 3 bases of the junction unmatched. The CDR3 spans 13 residues. The V gene's germline CDR1 is MDHEN and CDR2 SYDVKM.

V and J are TRBV12-3 or TRBV12-4 and TRBJ1-2; 10 bases line up with TRBD1. The length of the CDR3 is 13 residues. V trimming: 3 bases; J trimming: 8 bases; junction bases outside the gene matches: 3. In DNA form, the CDR3 reads TGTGCCAGCAGTTTTGGGGGACAGGGGGGCTACACCTTC. This sequence encodes CASSFGGQGGYTF.

The chain joins TRBV3-1 to TRBJ1-6; possibly TRBD1 for D (5 bases). Trimming cost V 4 bases and J 6 bases, with 19 bases left between them. The CDR3 contains 17 residues. Germline CDR1 and CDR2: LGHDT and YNNKEL (reference sequence). CDR3 DNA: TGTGCCAGCAGCCTCAGCCCGTCGGGGCTCGGTAATTCACCCCTCCACTTT. Its protein product is CASSLSPSGLGNSPLHF.

The chain is built from TRBV19 and TRBJ1-2, with 7 bases aligning to TRBD1. The junction had 9 bases not matched to a gene; V was cut back by 8 bases and J by 0 bases. The CDR3 loop spans 15 amino acids. Germline lookup yields CDR1 LNHDA and CDR2 SQIVND (reference sequence). CDR3 region: CASGLDRASNYGYTF. Here the CDR3 DNA reads TGTGCCAGTGGACTTGACAGGGCTTCTAACTATGGCTACACCTTC.

The chain employs TRBV12-3 or TRBV12-4 and TRBJ2-5; D call uncertain. V lost 7 bases to trimming and J lost 5 bases, with 17 bases between them. CDR3 length: 14 residues. CDR3 DNA sequence: TGTGCCAGCACCGCCCCGCCGAGCGTTGAGACCCAGTACTTC. Translated, it gives CASTAPPSVETQYF.